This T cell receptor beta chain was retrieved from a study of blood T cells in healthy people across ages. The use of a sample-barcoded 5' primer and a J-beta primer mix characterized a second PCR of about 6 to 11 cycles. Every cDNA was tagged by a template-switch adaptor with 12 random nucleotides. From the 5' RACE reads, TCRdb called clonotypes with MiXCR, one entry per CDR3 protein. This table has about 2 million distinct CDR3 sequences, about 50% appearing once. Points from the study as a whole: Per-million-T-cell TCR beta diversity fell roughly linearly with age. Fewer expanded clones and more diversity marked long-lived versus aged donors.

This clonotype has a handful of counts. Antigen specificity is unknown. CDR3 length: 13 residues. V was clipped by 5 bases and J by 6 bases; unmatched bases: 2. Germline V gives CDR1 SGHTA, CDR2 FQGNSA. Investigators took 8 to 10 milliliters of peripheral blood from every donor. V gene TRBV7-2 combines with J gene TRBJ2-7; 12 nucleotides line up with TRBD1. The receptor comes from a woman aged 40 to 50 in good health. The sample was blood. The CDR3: CASSRGQGAEQYF. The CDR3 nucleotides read TGTGCCAGCAGCAGGGGACAGGGGGCCGAGCAGTACTTC.